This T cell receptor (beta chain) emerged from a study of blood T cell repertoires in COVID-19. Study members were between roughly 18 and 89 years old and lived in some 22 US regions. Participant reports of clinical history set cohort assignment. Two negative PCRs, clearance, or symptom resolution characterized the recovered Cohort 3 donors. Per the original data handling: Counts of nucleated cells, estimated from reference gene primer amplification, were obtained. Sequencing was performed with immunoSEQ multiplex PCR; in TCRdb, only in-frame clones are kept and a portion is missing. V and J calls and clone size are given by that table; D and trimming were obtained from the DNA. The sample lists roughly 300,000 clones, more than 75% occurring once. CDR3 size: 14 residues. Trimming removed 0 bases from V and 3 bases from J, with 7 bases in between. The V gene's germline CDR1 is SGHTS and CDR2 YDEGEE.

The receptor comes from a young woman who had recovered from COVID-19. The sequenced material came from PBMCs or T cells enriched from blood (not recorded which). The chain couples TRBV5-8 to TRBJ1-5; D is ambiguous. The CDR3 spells CASSLGSFNQPQHF. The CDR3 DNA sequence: TGTGCCAGCAGCTTGGGGAGTTTCAATCAGCCCCAGCATTTT.